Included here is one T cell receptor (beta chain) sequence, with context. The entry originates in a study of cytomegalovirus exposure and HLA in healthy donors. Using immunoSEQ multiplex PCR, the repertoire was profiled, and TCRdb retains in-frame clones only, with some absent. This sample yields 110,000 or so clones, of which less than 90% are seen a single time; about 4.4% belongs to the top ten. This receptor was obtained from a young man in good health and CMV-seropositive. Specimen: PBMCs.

The DNA of the CDR3 is TGCAGCGTTGAAGATCGGCTAGTGTCTAGCACAGATACGCAGTATTTT. Translating gives CSVEDRLVSSTDTQYF. The V gene is TRBV29-1, the J gene TRBJ2-3, with D uncertain. CDR3 length equals 16 residues. Trimming stripped 0 bases from V and 0 bases from J, with 13 bases between. The germline gives CDR1 SQVTM, CDR2 ANQGSEA.